These T cell receptor beta chains were read from a single sample in a study of T-cell memory formation after mild COVID-19. MiXCR, run by TCRdb on the 5' RACE reads, gives a single entry per CDR3 protein. Of 100,000 to 150,000 distinct CDR3 sequences listed, about 17% are singletons. Sequenced sample: PBMCs or a T cell subset sorted from them (not recorded which). All receptors derive from an adult woman who had mild COVID-19 (a few samples of this study predate the infection). Cell type and time point are not known. The CDR3 runs from the conserved cysteine through the conserved F or W. D genes are given only for firm matches. Expanded clones get a size class; other rows say once, few or many, or leave the size out.

CDR3nt: TGTGCCAGCAGTTTATTGTCCGGGGTAATTGATACGCAGTATTTT
CDR3aa: CASSLLSGVIDTQYF
len: 15
d_gene: .
abundance: .
v_gene: TRBV28
j_gene: TRBJ2-3

CDR3nt: TGTGCCAGTCAGTCAGGGGCATCGAACACCGGGGAGCTGTTTTTT
CDR3aa: CASQSGASNTGELFF
len: 15
d_gene: .
abundance: few
v_gene: TRBV19
j_gene: TRBJ2-2

CDR3nt: TGTGCCAGCAGCGTCTTAGCGGGAGGCCCAACACTTGAGCAGTTCTTC
CDR3aa: CASSVLAGGPTLEQFF
len: 16
d_gene: TRBD2
abundance: few
v_gene: TRBV11-2
j_gene: TRBJ2-1

CDR3nt: TGTGCCAGCAATTTAGAAGCTTTCTTT
CDR3aa: CASNLEAFF
len: 9
d_gene: .
abundance: .
v_gene: TRBV12-3/TRBV12-4
j_gene: TRBJ1-1

CDR3nt: TGTGCCAGCTCACCACTCGGGGGGCTAGGTACAGATACGCAGTATTTT
CDR3aa: CASSPLGGLGTDTQYF
len: 16
d_gene: .
abundance: .
v_gene: TRBV18
j_gene: TRBJ2-3

CDR3nt: TGTGCCAGCAGCTTTGTGATCCGGGACAGTTACAATGAGCAGTTCTTC
CDR3aa: CASSFVIRDSYNEQFF
len: 16
d_gene: TRBD1
abundance: .
v_gene: TRBV7-9
j_gene: TRBJ2-1

CDR3nt: TGCAGCGTTGACGCCGGGGGAATGAACACTGAAGCTTTCTTT
CDR3aa: CSVDAGGMNTEAFF
len: 14
d_gene: .
abundance: few
v_gene: TRBV29-1
j_gene: TRBJ1-1

CDR3nt: TGTGCCAGCAGCTTATCTTCGACAGGGGTGATCTATGGCTACACCTTC
CDR3aa: CASSLSSTGVIYGYTF
len: 16
d_gene: TRBD1
abundance: .
v_gene: TRBV7-9
j_gene: TRBJ1-2

CDR3nt: TGCGCCAGCTCCTACAGCGGACCCCAAGAGACCCAGTACTTC
CDR3aa: CASSYSGPQETQYF
len: 14
d_gene: .
abundance: few
v_gene: TRBV5-1
j_gene: TRBJ2-5

CDR3nt: TGTGCCAGCGGTGGGTTGGGGGAGACCCAGTACTTC
CDR3aa: CASGGLGETQYF
len: 12
d_gene: .
abundance: few
v_gene: TRBV5-6
j_gene: TRBJ2-5

CDR3nt: TGTGCCAGCAGTGGAGGGGGACAGGGAGAATGGGCTTTCTTT
CDR3aa: CASSGGGQGEWAFF
len: 14
d_gene: TRBD1
abundance: few
v_gene: TRBV2
j_gene: TRBJ1-1

CDR3nt: TGTGCCTGGGGACAGAACACTGAAGCTTTCTTT
CDR3aa: CAWGQNTEAFF
len: 11
d_gene: .
abundance: .
v_gene: TRBV30
j_gene: TRBJ1-1

CDR3nt: TGTGCCAGCAGCTCCGGACTGAATTCACCCCTCCACTTT
CDR3aa: CASSSGLNSPLHF
len: 13
d_gene: .
abundance: few
v_gene: TRBV7-3
j_gene: TRBJ1-6

CDR3nt: TGTGCCACCAGTGATTTATCGCAAACCACCGGGGAGCTGTTTTTT
CDR3aa: CATSDLSQTTGELFF
len: 15
d_gene: .
abundance: .
v_gene: TRBV24-1
j_gene: TRBJ2-2

CDR3nt: TGCGCCAGCAGCTTACTTTCGGAGAACACTGAAGCTTTCTTT
CDR3aa: CASSLLSENTEAFF
len: 14
d_gene: .
abundance: few
v_gene: TRBV5-1
j_gene: TRBJ1-1

CDR3nt: TGTGCCAGCAGAACCACAGGGTTTAATGAAAAACTGTTTTTT
CDR3aa: CASRTTGFNEKLFF
len: 14
d_gene: .
abundance: few
v_gene: TRBV2
j_gene: TRBJ1-4

CDR3nt: TGTGCCAGCAGTTTAGTGGGCTATATGAACACTGAAGCTTTCTTT
CDR3aa: CASSLVGYMNTEAFF
len: 15
d_gene: .
abundance: few
v_gene: TRBV12-3/TRBV12-4
j_gene: TRBJ1-1

CDR3nt: TGCGCCAGCAGCTCCCTGTGGGGACAGGGCACAGATACGCAGTATTTT
CDR3aa: CASSSLWGQGTDTQYF
len: 16
d_gene: TRBD1
abundance: .
v_gene: TRBV5-1
j_gene: TRBJ2-3

CDR3nt: TGTGCCAGCAGGGGGGGGACAGGGAATACACAGCCCCAGCATTTT
CDR3aa: CASRGGTGNTQPQHF
len: 15
d_gene: TRBD1
abundance: .
v_gene: TRBV2
j_gene: TRBJ1-5

CDR3nt: TGTGCCAGCAGTGAAGGACAGGCGGCCTTCTATGGCTACACCTTC
CDR3aa: CASSEGQAAFYGYTF
len: 15
d_gene: .
abundance: few
v_gene: TRBV6-1
j_gene: TRBJ1-2

CDR3nt: TGCGCCAGCAGCCCCCGGGGAGGGATCAGGAACACTGAAGCTTTCTTT
CDR3aa: CASSPRGGIRNTEAFF
len: 16
d_gene: .
abundance: few
v_gene: TRBV5-1
j_gene: TRBJ1-1

CDR3nt: TGTGCCAGCAGTTACCCCGGGAGTGAGACCCAGTACTTC
CDR3aa: CASSYPGSETQYF
len: 13
d_gene: .
abundance: few
v_gene: TRBV6-2/TRBV6-3
j_gene: TRBJ2-5

CDR3nt: TGTGCCAGCAGCGTAGAGGGACTAGAGACAGATACGCAGTATTTT
CDR3aa: CASSVEGLETDTQYF
len: 15
d_gene: TRBD2
abundance: .
v_gene: TRBV9
j_gene: TRBJ2-3

CDR3nt: TGTGCCAGCAGCGTAGATGAGGGAGACACAGATACGCAGTATTTT
CDR3aa: CASSVDEGDTDTQYF
len: 15
d_gene: .
abundance: many
v_gene: TRBV9
j_gene: TRBJ2-3

CDR3nt: TGTGCCAGCAGCGTGGGGGGCGCGAACACTGAAGCTTTCTTT
CDR3aa: CASSVGGANTEAFF
len: 14
d_gene: .
abundance: few
v_gene: TRBV9
j_gene: TRBJ1-1

CDR3nt: TGTGCCAGCAGCGTTACAGGAGCAAACACCGGGGAGCTGTTTTTT
CDR3aa: CASSVTGANTGELFF
len: 15
d_gene: .
abundance: few
v_gene: TRBV9
j_gene: TRBJ2-2

CDR3nt: TGTGCCAGCAGTTTGAGCGGGGGGAATGAGCAGTTCTTC
CDR3aa: CASSLSGGNEQFF
len: 13
d_gene: TRBD2
abundance: few
v_gene: TRBV6-2/TRBV6-3
j_gene: TRBJ2-1

CDR3nt: TGTGCCAGCAGTGACGAGCAGGAAGGGTCAGATACGCAGTATTTT
CDR3aa: CASSDEQEGSDTQYF
len: 15
d_gene: .
abundance: few
v_gene: TRBV6-4
j_gene: TRBJ2-3

CDR3nt: TGTGCCAGCAGCAAACTCCCGGGACAGGGGCGAGATGGCTACACCTTC
CDR3aa: CASSKLPGQGRDGYTF
len: 16
d_gene: TRBD1
abundance: .
v_gene: TRBV7-9
j_gene: TRBJ1-2